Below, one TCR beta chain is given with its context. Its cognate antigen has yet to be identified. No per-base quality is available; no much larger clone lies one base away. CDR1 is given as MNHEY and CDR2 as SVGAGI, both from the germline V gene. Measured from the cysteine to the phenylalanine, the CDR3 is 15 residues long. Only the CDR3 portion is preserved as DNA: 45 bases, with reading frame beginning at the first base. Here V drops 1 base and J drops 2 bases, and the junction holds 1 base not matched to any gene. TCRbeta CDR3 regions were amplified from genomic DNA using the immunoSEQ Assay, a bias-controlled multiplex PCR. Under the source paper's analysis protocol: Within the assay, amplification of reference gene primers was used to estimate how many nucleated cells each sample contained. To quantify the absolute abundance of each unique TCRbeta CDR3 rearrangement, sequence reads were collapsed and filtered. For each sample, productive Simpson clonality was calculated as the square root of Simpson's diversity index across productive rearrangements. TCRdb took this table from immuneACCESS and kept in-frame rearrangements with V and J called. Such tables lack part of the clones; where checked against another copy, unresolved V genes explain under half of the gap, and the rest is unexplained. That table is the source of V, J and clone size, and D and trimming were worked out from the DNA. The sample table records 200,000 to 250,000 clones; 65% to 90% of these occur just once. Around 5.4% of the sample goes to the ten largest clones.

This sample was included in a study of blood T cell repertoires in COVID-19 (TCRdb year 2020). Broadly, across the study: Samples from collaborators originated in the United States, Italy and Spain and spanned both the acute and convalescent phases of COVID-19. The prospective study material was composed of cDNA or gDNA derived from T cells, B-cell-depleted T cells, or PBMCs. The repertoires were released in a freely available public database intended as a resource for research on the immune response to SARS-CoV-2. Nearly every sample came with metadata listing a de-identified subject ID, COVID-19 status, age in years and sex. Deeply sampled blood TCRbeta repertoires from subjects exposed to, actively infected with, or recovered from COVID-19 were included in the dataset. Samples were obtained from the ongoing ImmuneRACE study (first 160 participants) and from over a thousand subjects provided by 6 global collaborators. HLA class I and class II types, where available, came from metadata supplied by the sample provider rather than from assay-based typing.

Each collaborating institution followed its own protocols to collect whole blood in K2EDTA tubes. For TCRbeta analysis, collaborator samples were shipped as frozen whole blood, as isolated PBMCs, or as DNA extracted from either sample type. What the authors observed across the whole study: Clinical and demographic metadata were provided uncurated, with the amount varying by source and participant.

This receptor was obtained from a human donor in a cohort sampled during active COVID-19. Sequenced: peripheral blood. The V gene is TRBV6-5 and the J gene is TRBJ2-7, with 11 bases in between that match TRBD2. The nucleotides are TGTGCCAGCAGTTACTTAGCGGGAGGGACCTACGAGCAGTACTTC. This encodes CASSYLAGGTYEQYF.